The 26 T cell receptor beta chains in this list originate from one sample, sequenced in a study of glioma-infiltrating T cells after dendritic cell vaccination. The assay was immunoSEQ multiplex PCR, and TCRdb's table has in-frame clones only and misses some. Of 950 to 1,500 clones listed, 75% to 90% are singletons. Specimen: tumor tissue, collected before dendritic cell vaccination. The receptors originated from a human donor with glioblastoma.

The rearrangement uses TRBV4-2 and TRBJ2-1; TRBD2 agrees at 7 bases. V was clipped by 1 base and J by 10 bases; unmatched bases: 10. The CDR3 is 15 amino acids. Germline V CDR1 and CDR2: LGHNA, YNFKEQ. The DNA of the CDR3 is TGTGCCAGCAGCCAAGGGGGACTACCTAAGGGAGAGCAGTTCTTC. Protein sequence: CASSQGGLPKGEQFF.

This clone appeared a single time. The chain combines TRBV19 with TRBJ2-2; weak D call: TRBD1 (6 bases). Germline CDR1 and CDR2: LNHDA and SQIVND (reference sequence). The V and J ends lost 3 bases and 6 bases respectively, with 11 bases between them. The CDR3 has 14 amino acids. CDR3 amino acids: CASSMVQGSGELFF. As DNA, the CDR3 is TGTGCCAGTAGTATGGTACAGGGCTCCGGGGAGCTGTTTTTT.

This clone was seen only once. The gene calls are TRBV5-4 and TRBJ2-3; no clear D gene. V dropped 6 bases and J dropped 0 bases, with 14 bases sitting between them. Germline loops: CDR1 SGHNT, CDR2 YYREEE (reference sequence). This CDR3 comprises 15 residues. The DNA of the CDR3 is TGTGCCAGCAACGATCGAAGAGCTAGCACAGATACGCAGTATTTT. Encoded protein: CASNDRRASTDTQYF.

This clone was recorded only once. The gene calls are TRBV5-1 and TRBJ2-5; TRBD1 agrees at 7 bases. Gene TRBJ2-7 matches the end of the DNA better, so the J call may be wrong. The CDR3 loop spans 15 amino acids. CDR1 is SGHRS and CDR2 is YFSETQ in the germline V gene. The CDR3 DNA is TGCGCCAGCAGCTTCACGGGACAGCCAACCTACGAGCAGTACTTC. Translated: CASSFTGQPTYEQYF.

In nucleotides, the CDR3 is TGTGCCAGCAGTATCCCAGGGGCTGAAGCTTTCTTT. It is translated as CASSIPGAEAFF. The rearrangement uses TRBV6-6 and TRBJ1-1, with D perhaps matching TRBD1 (6 bases). V lost 5 bases, J lost 6 bases, and 10 bases lay in between. CDR1 MNHNY and CDR2 SVGAGI come from the germline V gene (reference sequence). The CDR3 is made up of 12 amino acids.

The chain joins TRBV10-1 to TRBJ2-2, with 11 positions matching TRBD2. The trim removed 3 bases at V and 4 bases at J, leaving 4 bases unmatched. CDR1 and CDR2 (germline): WNHNN, SYGVQD (reference sequence). The CDR3 has 16 amino acids. The CDR3 nucleotides are TGCGCCAGCAGTGACGGGACTAGCGGTATCACCGGGGAGCTGTTTTTT. This codes for CASSDGTSGITGELFF.

This sequence joins TRBV4-2 and TRBJ2-3; 13 bases line up with TRBD2. Germline-derived CDR1 and CDR2 are LGHNA and YNFKEQ. V shed 0 bases and J 1 base; nucleotides not matched to a gene: 13. The CDR3 is 21 amino acids. The CDR3 reads CASSQELLVHGLAGGTDTQYF. The DNA for the CDR3 is TGTGCCAGCAGCCAAGAGCTCTTAGTTCACGGACTAGCGGGAGGCACAGATACGCAGTATTTT.

The rearrangement links TRBV4-1 to TRBJ1-5; possibly TRBD1 for D (5 bases). CDR3 length: 14 residues. Trimming took off 3 bases at V and 7 bases at J, with 13 bases between the two ends. Germline V gives CDR1 MGHRA, CDR2 YSYEKL. The CDR3 protein is CASSQGRDRQPQHF. CDR3 DNA: TGCGCCAGCAGCCAGGGGAGGGACCGCCAGCCCCAGCATTTT.

The chain recombines TRBV19 with TRBJ2-1; 8 bases match TRBD2. From germline, CDR1 is LNHDA and CDR2 SQIVND (reference sequence). The CDR3 runs to 16 residues. V gave up 5 bases and J gave up 4 bases; unmatched junction bases: 10. CDR3 residues: CASSGGSGSGYNEQFF. CDR3 DNA: TGTGCCAGTAGTGGAGGAAGCGGGAGCGGATACAATGAGCAGTTCTTC.

There are a few counts of this clone. V and J are TRBV5-6 and TRBJ2-7, with D perhaps matching TRBD1 (5 bases). The CDR3 runs 14 residues. The ends were cut back, 3 bases at V and 0 bases at J, with 10 bases in the middle. Germline assignment: CDR1 SGHDT and CDR2 YYEEEE. The CDR3 region is CASSWGSSSYEQYF. DNA of the CDR3: TGTGCCAGCAGCTGGGGCAGTTCCTCCTACGAGCAGTACTTC.

This clone was observed a few times. The rearrangement links TRBV7-2 to TRBJ2-3, with D possibly matching TRBD2 (6 bases). Trimming took off 4 bases at V and 3 bases at J, with 14 bases between the two ends. This CDR3 has 15 amino acids. Per the germline V gene, CDR1 is SGHTA and CDR2 is FQGNSA. In DNA form, the CDR3 reads TGTGCCAGCAGCTCCTTTGGCGGGATAACAGATACGCAGTATTTT. It translates to CASSSFGGITDTQYF.

The chain couples TRBV25-1 to TRBJ2-6, with D unclear. The CDR3 extends over 17 amino acids. The germline V gene encodes CDR1 MGHDK and CDR2 SYGVNS. The germline V and J ends were trimmed by 1 base and 3 bases, with 13 bases remaining between them. The CDR3 DNA reads as TGTGCCAGCAGTGAATCAGGCACCTCCTTTGGGGCCAACGTCCTGACTTTC. The encoded protein is CASSESGTSFGANVLTF.

The chain is built from TRBV6-4 and TRBJ2-1; 9 bases match TRBD2. After removal of 0 bases from V and 9 bases from J, the junction contained 9 bases not matched to a gene. Germline CDR1 and CDR2: MRHNA and SNTAGT. The CDR3 has 16 residues. CDR3 loop: CASSDSGGRDSSEQFF. In DNA, the CDR3 is TGTGCCAGCAGTGACTCGGGCGGGAGGGATTCAAGTGAGCAGTTCTTC.

The chain links TRBV7-9 to TRBJ2-7, with TRBD2 as a possible D gene (5 bases). The germline V and J ends were trimmed by 8 bases and 1 base, with 15 bases remaining between them. This CDR3 is built from 14 residues. CDR1 is SEHNR and CDR2 is FQNEAQ in the germline V gene (reference sequence). CDR3 DNA: TGTGCCAGCGCCGTATCAGCGGTATCCTACGAGCAGTACTTC. It yields the protein CASAVSAVSYEQYF. Filled out from reference TRBV7-9 and TRBJ2-7, the complete variable domain reads DTGVSQNPRHKITKRGQNVTFRCDPISEHNRLYWYRQTLGQGPEFLTYFQNEAQLEKSRLLSDRFSAERPKGSFSTLEIQRTEQGDSAMYLCASAVSAVSYEQYFGPGTRLTVT.

The J gene is TRBJ2-6, the V gene TRBV9; 7 nucleotides match TRBD1. This CDR3 contains 17 residues. Germline values: CDR1 SGDLS, CDR2 YYNGEE. Losses at the gene ends were 1 base for V and 0 bases for J; bases not matched to a gene: 4. This chain's CDR3 is CASSVRDRISGANVLTF. CDR3 in DNA: TGTGCCAGCAGCGTAAGGGACAGAATCTCTGGGGCCAACGTCCTGACTTTC.

This clone has just one count. V gene TRBV18 combines with J gene TRBJ2-5, with D possibly matching TRBD2 (5 bases). With 2 bases removed from V and 5 bases from J, the gap between germline ends came to 15 bases. CDR1 and CDR2 (germline): KGHSH, LQKENI. This CDR3 spans 15 amino acids. CDR3: CASSPEGSRFETQYF. In nucleotides, the CDR3 is TGTGCCAGCTCACCAGAGGGCTCACGCTTCGAGACCCAGTACTTC.

In DNA, the CDR3 is TGTGCCAGCAGGCGGGGACTAGCGGACACAGATACGCAGTATTTT. Translation gives CASRRGLADTDTQYF. The chain combines TRBV6-1 with TRBJ2-3, with 11 bases identical to TRBD2. CDR3 length: 15 residues. V gave up 6 bases and J gave up 2 bases; unmatched junction bases: 4. Germline values: CDR1 MNHNS, CDR2 SASEGT.

The chain has TRBV27 and TRBJ1-4; maybe TRBD1 (6 bases). V was pared by 3 bases and J by 4 bases, with 21 bases between. The CDR3 covers 18 residues. Germline V lookup: CDR1 MNHEY, CDR2 SMNVEV (reference sequence). The CDR3 spells CASSFGGRPRGGNEKLFF. DNA of the CDR3: TGTGCCAGCAGTTTCGGGGGCAGGCCAAGGGGGGGTAATGAAAAACTGTTTTTT.

The chain has TRBV6-1 and TRBJ2-2, with a possible D match to TRBD1 (6 bases). CDR1 is MNHNS and CDR2 is SASEGT in the germline V gene. The CDR3 is 13 amino acids. The V end was cut by 4 bases, the J end by 7 bases, with 10 bases between. CDR3 in DNA: TGTGCCAGCAGTGCACAGGGTAACGGGGAGCTGTTTTTT. It encodes CASSAQGNGELFF.

This rearrangement joins TRBV10-3 to TRBJ2-1; TRBD2 matches 10 bases. The V and J ends lost 8 bases and 7 bases, in that order; junction bases with no gene match: 5. The CDR3 runs 13 residues. Germline V gene data show CDR1 as ENHRY and CDR2 as SYGVKD. The CDR3 DNA reads as TGTGCCATCGGACTAGCGGATAGGAATGAGCAGTTCTTC. As protein: CAIGLADRNEQFF.

The chain recombines TRBV9 with TRBJ2-6; D perhaps matches TRBD2 (5 bases). Trimming removed 1 base from V and 12 bases from J, with 11 bases in between. Per germline, CDR1 SGDLS and CDR2 YYNGEE. The CDR3 runs to 13 residues. The CDR3 coding sequence is TGTGCCAGCAGCGTATTTCTGGGGAGCGTCCTGACTTTC. Its protein is CASSVFLGSVLTF.

V and J are TRBV28 and TRBJ2-5, with 9 bases lining up with TRBD1. The CDR3 covers 13 residues. The germline CDR1 and CDR2 sequences are MDHEN and SYDVKM. V was clipped by 5 bases and J by 5 bases; unmatched bases: 3. CDR3 protein: CASSPQGAETQYF. The CDR3 DNA is TGTGCCAGCAGTCCACAGGGGGCGGAGACCCAGTACTTC.

A few counts support this clone. V gene TRBV18 combines with J gene TRBJ1-1; 8 nucleotides agree with TRBD1. In germline, CDR1 is KGHSH, CDR2 LQKENI. This CDR3 has 14 residues. The trim removed 4 bases at V and 4 bases at J, leaving 5 bases unmatched. CDR3 amino acids: CASSHSTGVTEAFF. The CDR3 DNA is TGTGCCAGCTCACACTCGACAGGGGTCACTGAAGCTTTCTTT.

The chain employs TRBV5-1 and TRBJ2-3; D perhaps matches TRBD2 (5 bases). Deletions cut 3 bases from V and 0 bases from J, with 17 bases between. The V gene's germline CDR1 is SGHRS and CDR2 YFSETQ. This CDR3 has 17 residues. The CDR3 bases are TGCGCCAGCAGCTGGCCGGTAGGCGGAGGAAGCACAGATACGCAGTATTTT. It encodes CASSWPVGGGSTDTQYF. Using reference TRBV5-1 and TRBJ2-3 for the parts outside the CDR3, the full variable domain is KAGVTQTPRYLIKTRGQQVTLSCSPISGHRSVSWYQQTPGQGLQFLFEYFSETQRNKGNFPGRFSGRQFSNSRSEMNVSTLELGDSALYLCASSWPVGGGSTDTQYFGPGTRLTVL.

The rearrangement uses TRBV7-2 and TRBJ2-1, with 11 bases matching TRBD2. V lost 5 bases to trimming and J lost 3 bases; unmatched junction nucleotides: 6. Germline V gene data show CDR1 as SGHTA and CDR2 as FQGNSA. The CDR3 covers 16 residues. CDR3 coding DNA: TGTGCCAGCAGCCCAGAGACTAGCGGGATCTACAATGAGCAGTTCTTC. Translated, it gives CASSPETSGIYNEQFF.

A single count supports this clone. V usage is TRBV19 and J usage is TRBJ2-1; 10 bases are shared with TRBD2. CDR1 and CDR2 from the germline V gene are LNHDA and SQIVND (reference sequence). The V and J ends lost 6 bases and 8 bases, in that order; junction bases with no gene match: 13. The CDR3 covers 16 residues. CDR3 DNA: TGTGCCAGTAGCCAAGCGGGAGGGAGCCCCCCTCATGAGCAGTTCTTC. It specifies CASSQAGGSPPHEQFF.